This T cell receptor beta chain is drawn from a study of blood T cell repertoires in COVID-19. The wider study: Acute-phase and convalescent COVID-19 samples originated in the United States, Italy and Spain.

Self-reported history from a screening survey and questionnaire set each donor's cohort. The V segment lost 2 bases and the J segment 8 bases; nucleotides outside the gene matches: 4. CDR3 size: 13 residues. CDR1 and CDR2 from the germline V gene are MNHEY and SVGAGI. How the authors handled the data: The assay estimated nucleated cells by amplifying reference gene primers. Profiled with immunoSEQ multiplex PCR; TCRdb holds only in-frame clones, not every one. V and J calls and clone size are given by that table; D and trimming were obtained from the DNA. The repertoire includes roughly 200,000 clones, 70% to 90% of them detected once, and over 3% sits in the top ten.

The receptor was derived from a woman aged 35 to 49 with acute COVID-19. Sequencing was done on a sample of PBMCs or T cells enriched from blood (not recorded which). This chain joins TRBV6-5 and TRBJ1-1; TRBD1 aligns across 8 bases. The CDR3 DNA sequence: TGTGCCAGCAGTTACCAAAGGACAGGGGAAGCTTTCTTT. Translation: CASSYQRTGEAFF.